A selection of T cell receptor beta chains follows, all from one sample in a study of CD8 T cells in ankylosing spondylitis. TCRdb fed the 5' RACE reads into MiXCR, producing one record per CDR3 protein. The sample includes 750,000 to 850,000 distinct CDR3 sequences, about an eighth seen only once; the top ten take just over 0.5%. What was sequenced was blood, either unsorted or a sorted T cell fraction (not recorded which). These TCRs come from a male donor with ankylosing spondylitis. Both conserved end residues are part of each CDR3. The D gene is left open where the match is weak. Clone sizes are given selectively: once, few, many, or a class where the clone is expanded.

clone size	V gene	D gene	J gene	CDR3 DNA	CDR3 protein
few	TRBV28	.	TRBJ1-5	TGTGCCAGCAGTTGGAGGTCGGACAGCAATCAGCCCCAGCATTTT	CASSWRSDSNQPQHF
.	TRBV4-2	TRBD1	TRBJ1-1	TGTGCCAGCAGCCGGAACCGGGACAGGAACACTGAAGCTTTCTTT	CASSRNRDRNTEAFF
few	TRBV29-1	.	TRBJ2-3	TGCAGCTTATGGGTGCAGGCCCGGGTCGATACGCAGTATTTT	CSLWVQARVDTQYF
.	TRBV20-1	.	TRBJ2-1	TGCAGTGCTAGACCCACAGGGAGCTCCTACAATGAGCAGTTCTTC	CSARPTGSSYNEQFF
few	TRBV2	.	TRBJ1-5	TGTGCCAGCGGGGGGCAGTACAATCAGCCCCAGCATTTT	CASGGQYNQPQHF
.	TRBV6-1	TRBD1	TRBJ2-4	TGTGCCAGCAGTGCCGACAGGGCGAACATTCAGTACTTC	CASSADRANIQYF
many	TRBV7-2	.	TRBJ2-3	TGTGCCAGCAGCTTTAGCTTTCCGACCGAGACTAGCACAGATACGCAGTATTTT	CASSFSFPTETSTDTQYF
.	TRBV20-1	.	TRBJ2-5	TGCAGTACCTTTTCGGAGACCCAGTACTTC	CSTFSETQYF
.	TRBV5-1	TRBD1	TRBJ2-3	TGCGCCAGCAGCTTGGGGACAGGCGCTAACACAGATACGCAGTATTTT	CASSLGTGANTDTQYF
.	TRBV27	.	TRBJ1-1	TGTGTCAGTGGAGGGATCGCTGAAGCTTTCTTT	CVSGGIAEAFF
few	TRBV6-1	TRBD1	TRBJ2-7	TGTGCCAGCAGTCCTCCGGGACAGGGGGCTCCCGAGCAGTACTTC	CASSPPGQGAPEQYF
.	TRBV20-1	.	TRBJ2-2	TGCAGTGCCCCGCCTGGGACTGCCCTGACGGGCGGGGAGCTGTTTTTT	CSAPPGTALTGGELFF
.	TRBV20-1	.	TRBJ2-3	TGCAGTGCTCTCTCCAGGGACACGCAGTATTTT	CSALSRDTQYF
.	TRBV4-3	TRBD2	TRBJ2-7	TGCGCCAGCAGCCCGAAGACGACACTAGCGGGAACTGCCTACGAGCAGTACTTC	CASSPKTTLAGTAYEQYF
many	TRBV7-8	.	TRBJ2-5	TGTGCCAGCAGCTTAATGATGGCGAGAGAGACCCAGTACTTC	CASSLMMARETQYF
.	TRBV11-2	TRBD1	TRBJ2-5	TGTGCCAGCAGCATATTTCCGGGACAGGGTCGTGAGACCCAGTACTTC	CASSIFPGQGRETQYF
once	TRBV2	.	TRBJ1-1	TGTGCCAGCCGGTTGACCAGATCCTCTGAAGCTTTCTTT	CASRLTRSSEAFF
.	TRBV5-1	TRBD1	TRBJ2-3	TGCGCCAGCGTTCTGGACAGGGTGACAGATACGCAGTATTTT	CASVLDRVTDTQYF
.	TRBV12-3/TRBV12-4	.	TRBJ2-1	TGTGCCAGCAGTTACCGTTACAATGAGCAGTTCTTC	CASSYRYNEQFF
few	TRBV20-1	.	TRBJ2-5	TGCAGTGCTAGTACGGCGAGGGCTGCGTGGGAGACCCAGTACTTC	CSASTARAAWETQYF
few	TRBV6-2/TRBV6-3	.	TRBJ2-1	TGTGCCAGCAGTTCCCTCCGGGGGTCGCCTTACAATGAGCAGTTCTTC	CASSSLRGSPYNEQFF
.	TRBV6-4	TRBD2	TRBJ2-3	TGTGCCAGCACGGAGACTAGCGGAACAGATACGCAGTATTTT	CASTETSGTDTQYF
.	TRBV7-9	.	TRBJ2-1	TGTGCCAGCAGCTTAGCGGGGTCCCCGGGGAATGAGCAGTTCTTC	CASSLAGSPGNEQFF
.	TRBV20-1	.	TRBJ2-1	TGCAGTGCCCCGGCCCCGATGTACAATGAGCAGTTCTTC	CSAPAPMYNEQFF
.	TRBV6-2/TRBV6-3	TRBD2	TRBJ2-1	TGTGCCAGCAGTTCCCTTATAGCGGGCGTCCCTCATGAGCAGTTCTTC	CASSSLIAGVPHEQFF
few	TRBV18	.	TRBJ1-1	TGTGCCAGCTCACCAATCGGACAGTGGACTGAAGCTTTCTTT	CASSPIGQWTEAFF
.	TRBV27	.	TRBJ2-5	TGTGCCAGCAGTTTCACTCCAGGGCTACCCCAAGAGACCCAGTACTTC	CASSFTPGLPQETQYF
.	TRBV6-1	.	TRBJ2-3	TGTGCCAGCAGTCGACACCTCACCGGGACTGGGGCATCGCAGTATTTT	CASSRHLTGTGASQYF
many	TRBV10-3	.	TRBJ1-5	TGTGCATCAACAGCAGGGCTTGGCCAGCCCCAGCATTTT	CASTAGLGQPQHF
.	TRBV28	TRBD2	TRBJ2-3	TGTGCCAGCAGTTTCGGAGGGCGGGAGAGAACAGATACGCAGTATTTT	CASSFGGRERTDTQYF
.	TRBV15	.	TRBJ1-1	TGTGCCACCAGAGACAGTACAGAAGTGAACACTGAAGCTTTCTTT	CATRDSTEVNTEAFF
many	TRBV20-1	.	TRBJ2-7	TGCAGTGCTAGAGATGCGGTGGGGGCGAAGCAGTACTTC	CSARDAVGAKQYF